The entry below gives a single T cell receptor (beta chain) sequence along with its context. What it recognizes is unknown. This specimen comes from a study of cytomegalovirus exposure and HLA in healthy donors. Regarding the study as a whole: There were a few CMV-associated chains whose specificity for CMV antigens was confirmed in vitro. Later genetic work tied a missense DCLRE1C variant to beta-chain V and J trimming. Sequence variants that were highly shared formed a cluster that was likely a sequencing artifact.

Healthy donors of bone marrow made up the group. 13 Jbeta primers and 60 Vbeta primers were used for the PCR. Clones were sequenced by immunoSEQ multiplex PCR, and TCRdb holds only the in-frame ones, with some missing. The sample includes 150,000 or so clones, about 64% of them seen just once. Germline CDR1 reads SGHRS; CDR2 reads YFSETQ. The CDR3 has 13 amino acids. The V segment lost 10 bases and the J segment 13 bases; nucleotides outside the gene matches: 16. The V call is TRBV5-1, the J call TRBJ2-2; 7 bases map to TRBD2. The source is a woman aged 25 to 39 in good health and CMV-seropositive. Sequencing input: PBMCs. The CDR3 spells CAPGQGPSGGLFF. For the CDR3, the DNA is TGCGCCCCAGGGCAGGGCCCTTCGGGAGGGCTGTTTTTT.